This T cell receptor beta chain was identified during a study of spatial heterogeneity in lung cancer. Time point specified: sample taken at primary tumor resection. MiXCR, applied by TCRdb to the 5' RACE reads, yields one record per CDR3 protein. The sample lists nearly 80,000 distinct CDR3 sequences; 8% were seen once. This clonotype was detected ten times or more. The specimen comprised PBMCs, sampled at surgery. The source of this sequence is a male donor with early-stage non-small cell lung cancer.

The CDR3 DNA follows: TGCGCCAGCAGCCACCGGACAGGGGGCGCCTCAGATACGCAGTATTTT. This gives the protein CASSHRTGGASDTQYF. V is TRBV5-1 and J is TRBJ2-3; 11 bases are shared with TRBD1. V gave up 4 bases and J gave up 4 bases; unmatched junction bases: 8. The germline CDR1 and CDR2 sequences are SGHRS and YFSETQ. CDR3 length equals 16 residues.